These 20 T cell receptor beta chains originate from one sample sequenced in a study of beta chain features in type 1 diabetes. Findings and limits, study-wide: Across all four CD4+ subsets, people with type 1 diabetes showed modestly shorter TCRB CDR3s.

For these TCRs, the target antigens are not known. cDNA synthesis used the whole RNA isolate, giving expressed TCRB sequences. Clones were sequenced by immunoSEQ multiplex PCR, and TCRdb holds only the in-frame ones, with some missing. The sample carries tens of thousands of clones, roughly 70% recorded once. Material: stem cell memory CD4+ T cells from blood. The source of these receptors is a woman in her thirties or forties with type 1 diabetes.

The chain employs TRBV6-5 and TRBJ1-5; a possible D gene is TRBD1 (6 bases). Trimming removed 4 bases at V and 3 bases at J, with 10 bases between. In germline, CDR1 is MNHEY, CDR2 SVGAGI. This CDR3 region has 14 residues. The CDR3 sequence: CASSSQGSNQPQHF. In DNA, the CDR3 is TGTGCCAGCAGTTCACAGGGCTCCAATCAGCCCCAGCATTTT.

The sample holds a few counts of this clone. The gene calls are TRBV11-3 and TRBJ2-3; D unclear. This CDR3 spans 15 amino acids. The ends were cut back, 5 bases at V and 1 base at J, with 13 bases in the middle. CDR1 and CDR2 (germline): SGHNT, YENEEA. The CDR3 DNA reads TGTGCCAGCAGCCCGAAGAGGTCGGGCACAGATACGCAGTATTTT. It specifies CASSPKRSGTDTQYF.

The rearrangement uses TRBV6-1 and TRBJ2-7, with a possible D match to TRBD2 (7 bases). The CDR3 sequence is 15 residues long. V lost 2 bases, J lost 6 bases, and 17 bases lay in between. Germline V gene lookup returns CDR1 MNHNS and CDR2 SASEGT. The CDR3 sequence is CASSETDTRGAEQYF. The CDR3 nucleotides read TGTGCCAGCAGTGAAACCGACACCCGGGGGGCCGAGCAGTACTTC.

The chain recombines TRBV5-6 with TRBJ2-2; 7 bases match TRBD1. The germline V gene has CDR1 SGHDT and CDR2 YYEEEE. V shed 5 bases and J 8 bases; nucleotides not matched to a gene: 9. There are 14 residues in the CDR3. CDR3 protein: CASSHRQGRGELFF. CDR3 sequence (DNA): TGTGCCAGCAGTCACAGACAGGGCCGGGGGGAGCTGTTTTTT.

The rearrangement joins TRBV5-4 to TRBJ1-1; TRBD1 is a possible D gene (5 bases). V lost 0 bases and J 6 bases, leaving 6 bases between the germline ends. Germline CDR1 SGHNT, CDR2 YYREEE (reference sequence). The CDR3 totals 12 residues. CDR3 nucleotides: TGTGCCAGCAGCTTGGAGGGGTCTGAAGCTTTCTTT. Translation: CASSLEGSEAFF.

V and J are TRBV4-2 and TRBJ2-3; 11 bases are a match to TRBD1. This CDR3 region has 16 residues. Germline V gene sequence: CDR1 LGHNA, CDR2 YNFKEQ. V shed 0 bases and J 3 bases; nucleotides not matched to a gene: 2. CDR3 sequence reads: CASSQEDRGRTDTQYF. In DNA form, the CDR3 reads TGTGCCAGCAGCCAAGAGGACAGGGGGCGAACAGATACGCAGTATTTT.

The chain links TRBV7-8 to TRBJ1-4, with 7 bases that match TRBD1. This CDR3 is built from 15 residues. Germline V gene data show CDR1 as SGHVS and CDR2 as FQNEAQ. The V segment lost 0 bases and the J segment 7 bases; nucleotides outside the gene matches: 5. CDR3: CASSLASGQAEKLFF. The DNA of the CDR3 is TGTGCCAGCAGCTTAGCAAGTGGACAGGCTGAAAAACTGTTTTTT.

J is TRBJ1-4 and V is TRBV7-2; a weak D match, TRBD1 (5 bases). CDR3 length: 14 amino acids. In germline, CDR1 is SGHTA, CDR2 FQGNSA. V lost 1 base and J lost 4, with 7 bases in between. CDR3 nucleotide sequence: TGTGCCAGCAGCTTAGGAAGGGGTAATGAAAAACTGTTTTTT. This codes for CASSLGRGNEKLFF. The full variable domain, with the rest looked up from reference TRBV7-2 and TRBJ1-4, is GAGVSQSPSNKVTEKGKDVELRCDPISGHTALYWYRQSLGQGLEFLIYFQGNSAPDKSGLPSDRFSAERTGGSVSTLTIQRTQQEDSAVYLCASSLGRGNEKLFFGSGTQLSVL.

In its sample, this clone was seen once. V and J are TRBV28 and TRBJ1-1; unclear D gene. Germline V gene sequence: CDR1 MDHEN, CDR2 SYDVKM. V was pared by 8 bases and J by 4 bases, with 5 bases between. The CDR3 spans 10 residues. CDR3 coding DNA: TGTGCCAGCGGTAGCACTGAAGCTTTCTTT. Its protein is CASGSTEAFF. Based on the CDR3 plus reference TRBV28 and TRBJ1-1, the full variable domain is DVKVTQSSRYLVKRTGEKVFLECVQDMDHENMFWYRQDPGLGLRLIYFSYDVKMKEKGDIPEGYSVSREKKERFSLILESASTNQTSMYLCASGSTEAFFGQGTRLTVV.

This clone occurred a few times. The J gene is TRBJ1-1, the V gene TRBV28; TRBD1 matches 9 bases. CDR1 is MDHEN and CDR2 is SYDVKM in the germline V gene. The CDR3 loop spans 15 amino acids. Trimming removed 7 bases from V and 4 bases from J; junction bases left unmatched: 10. The DNA for the CDR3 is TGTGCCAGCACCTTTTGGGGACAGGGTGGCACTGAAGCTTTCTTT. Translation gives CASTFWGQGGTEAFF.

The chain recombines TRBV6-5 with TRBJ1-1; D is unresolved. The CDR3 has 14 residues. Germline CDR1 reads MNHEY; CDR2 reads SVGAGI. Trimming removed 0 bases at V and 1 base at J, with 6 bases between. The DNA of the CDR3 is TGTGCCAGCAGTTACTCACGGAGGAACACTGAAGCTTTCTTT. Translating it yields CASSYSRRNTEAFF.

The chain has TRBV4-3 and TRBJ1-1; 8 bases fit TRBD1. The CDR3 covers 19 residues. Trimming at V came to 4 bases and at J to 5 bases, leaving 21 bases not matched to a gene. From germline, CDR1 is LGHNA and CDR2 YSLEER. The CDR3 DNA follows: TGCGCCAGCAGCCCACCTTTGGCAGGGGGCTTCCACAGGGGGACTGAAGCTTTCTTT. This sequence encodes CASSPPLAGGFHRGTEAFF.

In its sample, this clone was seen once. For the CDR3, the DNA is TGTGCCAGTAGTATAATGAGGGCAGCCGAGCAGTACTTC. It is translated as CASSIMRAAEQYF. The chain links TRBV19 to TRBJ2-5; a weak D match, TRBD2 (5 bases). The closer fit of TRBJ2-7 to the DNA end suggests the J call may be wrong. This CDR3 has 13 amino acids. Germline assignment: CDR1 LNHDA and CDR2 SQIVND (reference sequence).

This CDR3 reads CASTLGRGPYNEQFF. Here the CDR3 DNA reads TGTGCCAGCACCCTCGGAAGGGGCCCCTACAATGAGCAGTTCTTC. The chain is built from TRBV5-8 and TRBJ2-1; D is possibly TRBD1 (5 bases). Trimming cost V 6 bases and J 2 bases, with 15 bases left between them. The CDR3 sequence is 15 residues long. Looked up from germline, CDR1 is SGHTS and CDR2 is YDEGEE.

This clone was seen only a few times. This chain connects TRBV4-3 to TRBJ1-2; D unclear. The germline gives CDR1 LGHNA, CDR2 YSLEER. V lost 0 bases and J lost 0, with 11 bases in between. The CDR3 has 16 residues. The DNA of the CDR3 is TGCGCCAGCAGCCAAGATCAGAAGCGTACTAACTATGGCTACACCTTC. Protein product: CASSQDQKRTNYGYTF.

The genes are TRBV2 and TRBJ2-2; 10 bases align to TRBD1. The V gene end was trimmed by 11 bases and the J gene end by 2 bases; junction bases not matched to a gene: 5. Germline lookup yields CDR1 SNHLY and CDR2 FYNNEI. The CDR3 is made up of 14 amino acids. CDR3 in DNA: TGTGCCGGGGGGACAGGGGTCAACACCGGGGAGCTGTTTTTT. Its translation is CAGGTGVNTGELFF. Complete variable domain (other parts from reference TRBV2 and TRBJ2-2): EPEVTQTPSHQVTQMGQEVILRCVPISNHLYFYWYRQILGQKVEFLVSFYNNEISEKSEIFDDQFSVERPDGSNFTLKIRSTKLEDSAMYFCAGGTGVNTGELFFGEGSRLTVL.

The genes are TRBV9 and TRBJ2-5; the D gene is possibly TRBD1 (5 bases). The CDR3 extends over 13 amino acids. V shed 3 bases and J shed 5 bases, with 11 bases lying between them. From germline, CDR1 is SGDLS and CDR2 YYNGEE. The CDR3 loop reads CASSGTSMETQYF. CDR3 sequence (DNA): TGTGCCAGCAGCGGGACATCCATGGAGACCCAGTACTTC.

The genes are TRBV5-4 and TRBJ2-1; possible D gene TRBD1, 6 bases. V was cut by 3 bases and J by 7 bases, with 14 bases left in between. Germline V gives CDR1 SGHNT, CDR2 YYREEE (reference sequence). The CDR3 runs 14 residues. The CDR3: CASSSLTGQNEQFF. The CDR3 DNA reads as TGTGCCAGCAGCTCTCTGACTGGACAGAATGAGCAGTTCTTC.

This chain links TRBV5-6 with TRBJ2-7; TRBD2 agrees at 10 bases. The CDR3 contains 14 residues. Per the germline V gene, CDR1 is SGHDT and CDR2 is YYEEEE. V trimming: 4 bases; J trimming: 2 bases; junction bases outside the gene matches: 3. The CDR3 region is CASSPGLAAYEQYF. CDR3 bases: TGTGCCAGCAGCCCCGGACTAGCGGCCTACGAGCAGTACTTC.

V gene TRBV2 combines with J gene TRBJ1-4, with TRBD1 matching over 8 bases. V lost 4 bases to trimming and J lost 8 bases; unmatched junction nucleotides: 12. This CDR3 has 16 amino acids. Per germline, CDR1 SNHLY and CDR2 FYNNEI. CDR3 sequence: CASSATQGARGEKLFF. The CDR3 nucleotides are TGTGCCAGCAGTGCCACGCAGGGGGCCCGTGGAGAAAAACTGTTTTTT.